Sequencing of this T cell receptor beta chain was carried out in a study of shared clonotypes between healthy human individuals. CD45RO-negative, CCR7-positively selected cells formed the naive CD8 fraction, excluding terminally differentiated effector memory CD45RA+ cells. Here immunoSEQ multiplex PCR was the method, and the copy in TCRdb shows in-frame clones only, minus some. Of some 2.1 million clones in the sample, approximately 94% are singletons; the top ten hold roughly 1%. The material sequenced was naive CD8+ T cells sorted from blood. The origin of this receptor is a man aged 18 to 35 in good health.

DNA of the CDR3: TGTGCCATCGGTGGGACAGCCATCCCGCCTAATGAGCAGTTCTTC. It translates to CAIGGTAIPPNEQFF. The chain uses TRBV10-3 and TRBJ2-1, with 7 bases matching TRBD1. With V trimmed by 8 bases and J by 7 bases, 14 bases remained unmatched. This CDR3 spans 15 amino acids. From germline, CDR1 is ENHRY and CDR2 SYGVKD.